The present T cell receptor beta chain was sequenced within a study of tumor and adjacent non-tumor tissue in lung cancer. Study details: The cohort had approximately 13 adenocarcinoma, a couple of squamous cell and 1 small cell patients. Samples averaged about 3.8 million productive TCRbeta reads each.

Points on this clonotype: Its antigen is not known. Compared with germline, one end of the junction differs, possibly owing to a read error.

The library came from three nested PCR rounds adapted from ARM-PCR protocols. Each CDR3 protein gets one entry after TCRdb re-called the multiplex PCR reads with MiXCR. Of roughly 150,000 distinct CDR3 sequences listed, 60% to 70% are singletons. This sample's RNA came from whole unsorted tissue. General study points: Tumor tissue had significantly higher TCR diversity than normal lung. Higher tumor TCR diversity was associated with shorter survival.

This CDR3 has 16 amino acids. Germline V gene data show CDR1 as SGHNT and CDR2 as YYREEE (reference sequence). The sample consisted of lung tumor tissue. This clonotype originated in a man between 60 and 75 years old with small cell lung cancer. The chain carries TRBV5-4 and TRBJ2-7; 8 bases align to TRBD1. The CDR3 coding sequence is TGTGACAGTAGCTTGTCGTATGGACAGGGCCCCTACGAGCAATACTTC. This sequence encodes CDSSLSYGQGPYEQYF.